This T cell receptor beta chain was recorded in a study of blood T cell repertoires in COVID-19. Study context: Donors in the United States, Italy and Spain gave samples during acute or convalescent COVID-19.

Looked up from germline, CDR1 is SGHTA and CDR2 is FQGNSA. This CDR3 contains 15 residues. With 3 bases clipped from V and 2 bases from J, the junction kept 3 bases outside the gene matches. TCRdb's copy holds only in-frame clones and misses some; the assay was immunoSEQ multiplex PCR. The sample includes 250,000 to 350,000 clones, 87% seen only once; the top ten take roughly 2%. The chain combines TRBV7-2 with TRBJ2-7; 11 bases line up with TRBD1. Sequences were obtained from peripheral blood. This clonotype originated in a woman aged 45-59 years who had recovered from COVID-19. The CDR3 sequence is CASSFGQGAAYEQYF. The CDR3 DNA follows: TGTGCCAGCAGCTTTGGACAGGGGGCCGCCTACGAGCAGTACTTC.